Below, one T cell receptor beta chain is given with its context. Its antigen is unidentified. Germline V lookup: CDR1 SGDLS, CDR2 YYNGEE. Unmatched junction bases numbered 2, after V lost 4 bases and J lost 2 bases. CDR3 length: 15 amino acids. The sample is drawn from a study of cytomegalovirus exposure and HLA in healthy donors. Study observations and caveats: Based on reports, TCR beta sequences accurately predicted HLA-A and HLA-B alleles for most subjects. As a later analysis revealed, most CMV-associated TCR beta chains appeared HLA-restricted. Certain indistinguishable V segments, among them TRBV6-2 and TRBV6-3, were excluded. Differences between HLA loci emerged in a later analysis of TCR association rates, with DRB1 most and HLA-C fewest.

Researchers ran the PCR with 60 Vbeta and 13 Jbeta primers. Data came from immunoSEQ multiplex PCR; TCRdb stores just in-frame clones and leaves some out. The sample shows 100,000 to 150,000 clones, about 80% of them seen only once. The chain joins TRBV9 to TRBJ2-1; 11 nucleotides agree with TRBD2. The sequence was collected from a young man in good health and CMV-seropositive. What was sequenced was PBMCs. CDR3 nucleotide sequence: TGTGCCAGCAGCATACTAGCGGGGGCCTACAATGAGCAGTTCTTC. This encodes CASSILAGAYNEQFF.